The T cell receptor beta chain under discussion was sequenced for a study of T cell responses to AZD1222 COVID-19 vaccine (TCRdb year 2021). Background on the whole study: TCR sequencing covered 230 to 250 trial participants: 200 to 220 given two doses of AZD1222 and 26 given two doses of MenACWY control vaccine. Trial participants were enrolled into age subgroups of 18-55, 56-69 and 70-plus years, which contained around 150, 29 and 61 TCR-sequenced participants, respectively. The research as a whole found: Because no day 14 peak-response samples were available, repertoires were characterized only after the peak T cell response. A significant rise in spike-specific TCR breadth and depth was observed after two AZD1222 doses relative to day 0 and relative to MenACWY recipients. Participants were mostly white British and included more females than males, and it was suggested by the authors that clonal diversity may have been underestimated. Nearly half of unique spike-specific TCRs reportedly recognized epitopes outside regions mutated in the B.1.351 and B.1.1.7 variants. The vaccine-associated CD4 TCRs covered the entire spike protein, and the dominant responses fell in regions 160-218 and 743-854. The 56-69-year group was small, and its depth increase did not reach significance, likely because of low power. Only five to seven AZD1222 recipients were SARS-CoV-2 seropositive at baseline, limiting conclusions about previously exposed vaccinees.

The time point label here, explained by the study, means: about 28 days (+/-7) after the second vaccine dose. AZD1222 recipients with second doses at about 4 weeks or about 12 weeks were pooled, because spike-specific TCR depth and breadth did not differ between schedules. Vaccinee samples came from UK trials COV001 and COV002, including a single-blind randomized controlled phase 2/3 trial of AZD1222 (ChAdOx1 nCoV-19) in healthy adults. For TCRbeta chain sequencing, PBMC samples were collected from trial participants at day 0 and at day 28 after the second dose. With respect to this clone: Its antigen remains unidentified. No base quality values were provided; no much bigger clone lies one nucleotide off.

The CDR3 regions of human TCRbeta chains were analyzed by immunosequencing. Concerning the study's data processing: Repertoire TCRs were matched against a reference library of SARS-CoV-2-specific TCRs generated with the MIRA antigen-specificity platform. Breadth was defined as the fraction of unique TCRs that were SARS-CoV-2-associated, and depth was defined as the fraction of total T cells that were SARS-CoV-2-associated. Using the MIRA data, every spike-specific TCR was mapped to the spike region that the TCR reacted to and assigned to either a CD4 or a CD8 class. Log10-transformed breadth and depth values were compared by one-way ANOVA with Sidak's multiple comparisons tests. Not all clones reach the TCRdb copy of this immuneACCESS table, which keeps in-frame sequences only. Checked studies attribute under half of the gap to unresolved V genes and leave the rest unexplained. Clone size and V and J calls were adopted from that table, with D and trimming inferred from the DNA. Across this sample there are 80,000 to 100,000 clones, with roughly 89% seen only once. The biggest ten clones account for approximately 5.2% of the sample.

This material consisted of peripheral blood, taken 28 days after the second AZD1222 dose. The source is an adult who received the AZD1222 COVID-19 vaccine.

The DNA reads TGTGCCAGTAGTACCCGACAGGGGGCACGGTGGGGTACGCAGTATTTT. Its product reads: CASSTRQGARWGTQYF. The chain uses TRBV19 and TRBJ2-3; TRBD1 matches 10 bases in the middle. V is cut back by 4 bases and J by 8 bases, with 12 bases in the junction unmatched. Reading from cysteine to phenylalanine, the CDR3 counts 16 amino acids. Only the CDR3 DNA is retained, 48 bases long and in frame from the first base. The germline V gene (reference sequence) gives CDR1 as LNHDA and CDR2 as SQIVND.